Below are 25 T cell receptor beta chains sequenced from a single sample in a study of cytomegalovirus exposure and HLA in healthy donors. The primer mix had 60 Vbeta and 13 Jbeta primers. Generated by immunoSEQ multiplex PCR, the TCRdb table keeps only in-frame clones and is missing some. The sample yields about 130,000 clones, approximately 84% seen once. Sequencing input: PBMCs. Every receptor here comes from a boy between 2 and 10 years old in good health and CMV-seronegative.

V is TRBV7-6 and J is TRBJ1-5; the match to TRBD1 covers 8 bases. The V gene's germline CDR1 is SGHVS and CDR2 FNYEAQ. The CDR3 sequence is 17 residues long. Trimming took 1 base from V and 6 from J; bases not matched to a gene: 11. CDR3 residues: CASSLGQTGVVSQPQHF. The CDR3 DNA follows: TGTGCCAGCAGCTTAGGCCAGACAGGGGTTGTCAGTCAGCCCCAGCATTTT.

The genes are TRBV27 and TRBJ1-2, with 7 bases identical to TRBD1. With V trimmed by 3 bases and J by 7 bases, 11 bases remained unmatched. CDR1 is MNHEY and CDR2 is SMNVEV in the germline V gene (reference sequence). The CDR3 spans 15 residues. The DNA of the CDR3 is TGTGCCAGCAGTTTGGCCGGACAGGAGGTCCGTGGCTACACCTTC. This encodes CASSLAGQEVRGYTF.

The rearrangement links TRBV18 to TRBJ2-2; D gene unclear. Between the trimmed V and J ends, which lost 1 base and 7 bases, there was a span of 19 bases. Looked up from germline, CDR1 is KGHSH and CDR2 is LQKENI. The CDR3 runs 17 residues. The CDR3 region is CASSPRRSGRPGGELFF. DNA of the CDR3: TGTGCCAGCTCACCACGTCGGAGTGGTAGACCCGGCGGGGAGCTGTTTTTT.

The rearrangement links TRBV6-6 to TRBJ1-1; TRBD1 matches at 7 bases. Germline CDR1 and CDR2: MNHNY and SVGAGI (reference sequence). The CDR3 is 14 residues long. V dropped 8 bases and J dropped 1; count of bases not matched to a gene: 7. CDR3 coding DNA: TGTGCCAGCCGGGACAGACAGGCGAACACTGAAGCTTTCTTT. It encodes CASRDRQANTEAFF.

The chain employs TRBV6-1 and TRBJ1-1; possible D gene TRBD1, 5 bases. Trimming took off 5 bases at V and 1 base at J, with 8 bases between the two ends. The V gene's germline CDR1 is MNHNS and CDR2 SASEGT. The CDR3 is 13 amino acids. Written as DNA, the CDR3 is TGTGCCAGCAGTCCGACAGAGAACACTGAAGCTTTCTTT. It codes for CASSPTENTEAFF.

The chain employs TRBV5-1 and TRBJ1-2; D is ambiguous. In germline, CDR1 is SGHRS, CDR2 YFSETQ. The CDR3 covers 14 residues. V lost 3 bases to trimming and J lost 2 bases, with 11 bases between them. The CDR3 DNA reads TGCGCCAGCAGCTCCGAGGGTGCAAACTATGGCTACACCTTC. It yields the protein CASSSEGANYGYTF. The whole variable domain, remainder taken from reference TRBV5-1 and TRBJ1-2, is KAGVTQTPRYLIKTRGQQVTLSCSPISGHRSVSWYQQTPGQGLQFLFEYFSETQRNKGNFPGRFSGRQFSNSRSEMNVSTLELGDSALYLCASSSEGANYGYTFGSGTRLTVV.

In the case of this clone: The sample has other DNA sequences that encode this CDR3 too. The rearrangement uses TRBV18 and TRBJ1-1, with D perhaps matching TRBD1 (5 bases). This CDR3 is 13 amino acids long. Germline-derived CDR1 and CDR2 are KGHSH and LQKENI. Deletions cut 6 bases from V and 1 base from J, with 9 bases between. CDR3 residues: CASSTGGNTEAFF. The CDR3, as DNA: TGTGCCAGCTCCACGGGGGGGAACACTGAAGCTTTCTTT.

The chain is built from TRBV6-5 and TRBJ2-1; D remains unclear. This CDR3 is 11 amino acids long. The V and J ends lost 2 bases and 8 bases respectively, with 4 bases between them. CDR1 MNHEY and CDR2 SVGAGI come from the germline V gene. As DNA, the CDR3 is TGTGCCAGCAGTTACCAGTATGAGCAGTTCTTC. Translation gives CASSYQYEQFF.

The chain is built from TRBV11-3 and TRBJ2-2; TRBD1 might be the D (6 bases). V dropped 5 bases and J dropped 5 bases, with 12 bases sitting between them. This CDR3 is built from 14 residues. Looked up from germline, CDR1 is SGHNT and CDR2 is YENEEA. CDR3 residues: CASSPLRGTGELFF. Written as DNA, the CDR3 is TGTGCCAGCAGCCCCCTCAGGGGTACCGGGGAGCTGTTTTTT.

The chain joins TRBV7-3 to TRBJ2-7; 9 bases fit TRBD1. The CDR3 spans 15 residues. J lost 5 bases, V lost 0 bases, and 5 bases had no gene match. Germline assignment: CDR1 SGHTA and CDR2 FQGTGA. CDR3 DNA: TGTGCCAGCAGCTTAACGGGGGGACAGGGTAACGAGCAGTACTTC. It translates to CASSLTGGQGNEQYF.

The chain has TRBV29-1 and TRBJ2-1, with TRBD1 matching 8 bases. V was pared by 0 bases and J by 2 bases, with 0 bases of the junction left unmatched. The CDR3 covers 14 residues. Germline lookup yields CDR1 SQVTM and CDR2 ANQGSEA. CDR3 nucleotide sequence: TGCAGCGTTGAAGAACAGGGGGCCTACAATGAGCAGTTCTTC. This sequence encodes CSVEEQGAYNEQFF.

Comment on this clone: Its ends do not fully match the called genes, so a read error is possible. CDR3 loop: CSSSPSTTGDVDTQYF. The CDR3 coding sequence is TGTTCCAGCAGCCCCTCGACGACAGGTGACGTGGATACGCAGTATTTT. The rearrangement links TRBV7-9 to TRBJ2-3, with D possibly TRBD1 on 6 matching bases. Germline assignment: CDR1 SEHNR and CDR2 FQNEAQ (reference sequence). CDR3 length equals 16 residues.

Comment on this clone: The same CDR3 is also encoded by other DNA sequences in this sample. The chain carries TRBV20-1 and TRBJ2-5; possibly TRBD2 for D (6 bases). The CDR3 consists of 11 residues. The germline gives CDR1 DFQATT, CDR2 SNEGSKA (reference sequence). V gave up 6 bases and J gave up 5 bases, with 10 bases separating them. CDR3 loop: CSARRGETQYF. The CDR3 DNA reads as TGCAGTGCCCGCCGGGGGGAGACCCAGTACTTC.

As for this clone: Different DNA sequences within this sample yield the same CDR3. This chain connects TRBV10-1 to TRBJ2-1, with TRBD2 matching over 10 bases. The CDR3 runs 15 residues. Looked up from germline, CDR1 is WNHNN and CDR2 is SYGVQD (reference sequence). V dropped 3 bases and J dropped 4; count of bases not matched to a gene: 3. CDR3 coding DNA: TGCGCCAGCAGTGAACGACTAGCGGGTTACAATGAGCAGTTCTTC. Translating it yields CASSERLAGYNEQFF.

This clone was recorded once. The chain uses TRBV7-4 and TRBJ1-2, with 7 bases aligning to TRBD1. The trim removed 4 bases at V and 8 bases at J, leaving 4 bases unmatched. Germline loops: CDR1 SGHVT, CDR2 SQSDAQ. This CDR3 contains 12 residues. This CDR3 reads CASSSTGDGYTF. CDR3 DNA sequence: TGTGCCAGCAGCTCAACAGGGGACGGCTACACCTTC.

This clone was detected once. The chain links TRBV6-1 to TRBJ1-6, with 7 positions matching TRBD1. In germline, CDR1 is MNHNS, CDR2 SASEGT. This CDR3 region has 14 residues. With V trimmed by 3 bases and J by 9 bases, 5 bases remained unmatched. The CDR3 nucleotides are TGTGCCAGCAGTGACGACAGGGAGTCTTCACCCCTCCACTTT. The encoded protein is CASSDDRESSPLHF.

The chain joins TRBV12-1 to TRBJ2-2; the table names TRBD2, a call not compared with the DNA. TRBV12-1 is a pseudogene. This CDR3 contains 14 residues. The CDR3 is CASIVGLHTGELFF. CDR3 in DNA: TGTGCCAGCATCGTGGGACTTCACACCGGGGAGCTGTTTTTT.

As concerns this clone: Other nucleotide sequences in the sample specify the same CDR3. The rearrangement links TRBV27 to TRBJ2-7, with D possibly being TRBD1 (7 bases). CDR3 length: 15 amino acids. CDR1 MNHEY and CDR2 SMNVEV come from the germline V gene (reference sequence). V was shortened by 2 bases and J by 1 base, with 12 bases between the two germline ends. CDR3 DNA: TGTGCCAGCAGTTTAGGGCAGGGGGGTTCCTACGAGCAGTACTTC. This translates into CASSLGQGGSYEQYF.

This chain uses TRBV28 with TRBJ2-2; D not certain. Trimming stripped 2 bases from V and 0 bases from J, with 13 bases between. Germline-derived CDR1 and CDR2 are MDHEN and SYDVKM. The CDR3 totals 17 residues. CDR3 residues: CASSLIGLDSNTGELFF. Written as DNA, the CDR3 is TGTGCCAGCAGTTTAATCGGCCTAGATTCGAACACCGGGGAGCTGTTTTTT.

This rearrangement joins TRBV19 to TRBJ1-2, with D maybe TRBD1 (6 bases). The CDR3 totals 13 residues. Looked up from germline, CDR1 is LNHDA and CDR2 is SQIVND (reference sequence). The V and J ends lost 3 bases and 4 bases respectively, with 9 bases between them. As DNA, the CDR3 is TGTGCCAGTAGTATGACAGGTAGCTATGGCTACACCTTC. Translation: CASSMTGSYGYTF.

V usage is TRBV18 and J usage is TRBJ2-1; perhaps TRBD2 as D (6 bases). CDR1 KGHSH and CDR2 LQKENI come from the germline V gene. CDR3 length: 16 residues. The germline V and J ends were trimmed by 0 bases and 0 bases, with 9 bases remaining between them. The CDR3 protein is CASSPPAGSSYNEQFF. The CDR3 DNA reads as TGTGCCAGCTCACCACCGGCGGGGAGCTCCTACAATGAGCAGTTCTTC.

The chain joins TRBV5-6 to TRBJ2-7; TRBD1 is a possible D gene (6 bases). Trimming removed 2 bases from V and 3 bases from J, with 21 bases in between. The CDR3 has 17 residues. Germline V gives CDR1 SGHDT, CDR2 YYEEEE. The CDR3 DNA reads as TGTGCCAGCAGCTTAGGGGGAATCGGGACCTATATCTACGAGCAGTACTTC. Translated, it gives CASSLGGIGTYIYEQYF.

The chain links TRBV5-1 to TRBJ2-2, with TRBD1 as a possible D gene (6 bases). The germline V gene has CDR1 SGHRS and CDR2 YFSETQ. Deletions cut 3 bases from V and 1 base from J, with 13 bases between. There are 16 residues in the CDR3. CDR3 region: CASSSSRGLNTGELFF. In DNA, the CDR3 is TGCGCCAGCAGCTCGTCCAGGGGTCTGAACACCGGGGAGCTGTTTTTT.

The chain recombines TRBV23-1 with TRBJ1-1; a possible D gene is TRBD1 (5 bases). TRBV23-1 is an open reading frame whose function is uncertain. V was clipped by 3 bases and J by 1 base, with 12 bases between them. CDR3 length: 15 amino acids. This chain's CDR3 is CASSQRQLRNTEAFF. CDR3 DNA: TGCGCCAGCAGTCAGAGACAGCTTCGGAACACTGAAGCTTTCTTT.

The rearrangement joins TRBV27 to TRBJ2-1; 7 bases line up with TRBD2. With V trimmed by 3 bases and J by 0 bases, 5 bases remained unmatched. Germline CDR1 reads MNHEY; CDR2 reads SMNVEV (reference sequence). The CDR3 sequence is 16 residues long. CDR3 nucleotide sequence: TGTGCCAGCAGTTTCCGGGCGGGGGTCTCCTACAATGAGCAGTTCTTC. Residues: CASSFRAGVSYNEQFF.